A single sample gave rise to the 8 T cell receptor beta chains below, sequenced in a study of blood T cell repertoires in COVID-19. The table came from immunoSEQ multiplex PCR; TCRdb's copy has only in-frame clones and leaves some out. The profile shows 200,000 to 300,000 clones, approximately 84% of them singletons. The specimen was peripheral blood. The receptors were sampled from a woman between 25 and 40 years old who had recovered from COVID-19.

This sequence joins TRBV2 and TRBJ2-1; 9 bases are shared with TRBD2. Trimming took 7 bases from V and 7 from J; bases not matched to a gene: 2. The CDR3 extends over 12 amino acids. The germline V gene encodes CDR1 SNHLY and CDR2 FYNNEI. The CDR3 loop is CASKLAGNEQFF. Written as DNA, the CDR3 is TGTGCCAGCAAGCTAGCGGGGAATGAGCAGTTCTTC.

The chain has TRBV7-2 and TRBJ2-3, with 12 bases aligning to TRBD2. Germline assignment: CDR1 SGHTA and CDR2 FQGNSA. The CDR3 is 16 amino acids. Trimming cost V 4 bases and J 4 bases; bases outside gene matches: 6. The CDR3 loop is CASSSLAGGPADTQYF. The CDR3 DNA follows: TGTGCCAGCAGCTCCCTAGCGGGGGGGCCCGCAGATACGCAGTATTTT.

V gene TRBV27 combines with J gene TRBJ1-2, with D uncertain. The CDR3 extends over 13 amino acids. The V gene lost 3 bases and the J gene lost 2 bases, with 7 bases spanning the gap. Germline CDR1 MNHEY, CDR2 SMNVEV (reference sequence). CDR3 in amino acids: CASSFAENYGYTF. The CDR3 DNA reads TGTGCCAGCAGTTTCGCGGAAAACTATGGCTACACCTTC.

The V call is TRBV4-2, the J call TRBJ1-2; 10 bases align to TRBD1. CDR3 length equals 15 residues. With 4 bases clipped from V and 4 bases from J, the junction kept 6 bases outside the gene matches. The germline V gene has CDR1 LGHNA and CDR2 YNFKEQ. The CDR3 nucleotides read TGTGCCAGCAGCCCCGGGACAGGGGTTGTCTATGGCTACACCTTC. Its protein is CASSPGTGVVYGYTF.

The sample holds one count of this clone. The chain has TRBV19 and TRBJ2-1, with TRBD2 matching over 8 bases. V gave up 10 bases and J gave up 7 bases; unmatched junction bases: 18. Germline CDR1 and CDR2: LNHDA and SQIVND (reference sequence). This CDR3 spans 16 amino acids. This CDR3 is CATGALGLREGNEQFF. CDR3 sequence (DNA): TGTGCCACCGGCGCCCTCGGCCTCCGGGAGGGGAATGAGCAGTTCTTC.

The J gene is TRBJ2-1, the V gene TRBV19, with 8 bases matching TRBD1. Per the germline V gene, CDR1 is LNHDA and CDR2 is SQIVND (reference sequence). The CDR3 is 15 residues long. J gave up 2 bases and V 5 bases, and 5 bases lay outside the gene matches. This CDR3 reads CASSPDRATYNEQFF. CDR3 DNA: TGTGCCAGTAGTCCGGACAGGGCCACCTACAATGAGCAGTTCTTC.

The chain has TRBV19 and TRBJ1-6, with D possibly TRBD1 on 5 matching bases. V lost 2 bases to trimming and J lost 11 bases, with 7 bases between them. Germline V lookup: CDR1 LNHDA, CDR2 SQIVND (reference sequence). The CDR3 runs to 12 residues. DNA of the CDR3: TGTGCCAGTAGTATACTAGGGGCACCCCTCCACTTT. It specifies CASSILGAPLHF.

V is TRBV9 and J is TRBJ2-2; TRBD2 might be the D (7 bases). Germline loops: CDR1 SGDLS, CDR2 YYNGEE. Trimming cost V 0 bases and J 7 bases, with 25 bases left between them. This CDR3 is built from 19 residues. CDR3 protein: CASSVASQGLGGIGGELFF. The CDR3 DNA is TGTGCCAGCAGCGTAGCTTCCCAGGGGCTCGGGGGGATTGGCGGGGAGCTGTTTTTT.